The table lists the clone carrying this TCR beta chain with a few counts. Its antigen is not known. The record originates from a study of T cell repertoires in cytomegalovirus infection. The wider study: Epitope selection comprised recently identified HLA-C-restricted CMV epitopes and well-studied HLA-B-restricted CMV epitopes. Carrying CMV and the relevant HLA type showed in public TCR beta signatures.

TCRdb passed the reads through MiXCR, listing each CDR3 protein once. Of some 940,000 distinct CDR3 sequences in the sample, 31% were seen once. Trimming stripped 1 base from V and 10 bases from J, with 5 bases between. CDR1 is SEHNR, CDR2 FQNEAQ, per germline (reference sequence). CDR3 size: 12 residues. The study's findings and limits: Identification of carriers of CMV plus the relevant HLA was achieved through cumulative public TCR beta family frequency.

The input for sequencing was cultured CD8+ T cells from PBMCs, taken from culture after CMV antigen stimulation. The receptor was derived from a human donor in good health (CMV status not recorded). Some clones in this sample may be carry-over from other donors' samples. The chain couples TRBV7-9 to TRBJ1-6, with D possibly being TRBD1 (5 bases). CDR3 protein: CASSLGQSPLHF. The CDR3 DNA sequence: TGTGCCAGCAGCTTAGGACAGTCACCCCTCCACTTT.